This TCR beta chain was recovered during a study of control samples from healthy donors and cancer patients. The J segment lost 4 bases and the V segment lost 4 bases, leaving 15 bases of the junction unmatched. In germline, CDR1 is SGHKS, CDR2 YYEKEE (reference sequence). The CDR3 runs to 18 residues. Data came from immunoSEQ multiplex PCR; TCRdb stores just in-frame clones and leaves some out. The sample holds approximately 80,000 clones, about nine tenths seen once. Sequencing input: blood. The chain employs TRBV5-5 and TRBJ2-5, with 11 bases matching TRBD2. This receptor was taken from a man aged 30 to 45 in good health. DNA for the CDR3: TGTGCCAGCAGCCGAATAGACTTAGCGGGGGGGCCTCGAGAGACCCAGTACTTC. This codes for CASSRIDLAGGPRETQYF.